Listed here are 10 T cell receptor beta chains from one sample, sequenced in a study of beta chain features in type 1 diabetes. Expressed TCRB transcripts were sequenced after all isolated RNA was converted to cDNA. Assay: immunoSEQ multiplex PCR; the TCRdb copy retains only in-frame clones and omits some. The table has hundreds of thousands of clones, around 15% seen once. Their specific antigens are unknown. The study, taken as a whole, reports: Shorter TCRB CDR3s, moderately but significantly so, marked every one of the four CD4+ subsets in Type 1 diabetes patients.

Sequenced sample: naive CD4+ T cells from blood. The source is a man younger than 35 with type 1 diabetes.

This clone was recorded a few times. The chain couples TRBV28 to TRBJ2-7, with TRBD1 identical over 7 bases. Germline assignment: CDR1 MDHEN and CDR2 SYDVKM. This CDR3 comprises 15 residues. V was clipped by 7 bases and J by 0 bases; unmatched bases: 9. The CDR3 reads CASTSGTASSYEQYF. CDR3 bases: TGTGCCAGCACCTCCGGGACAGCGAGCTCCTACGAGCAGTACTTC.

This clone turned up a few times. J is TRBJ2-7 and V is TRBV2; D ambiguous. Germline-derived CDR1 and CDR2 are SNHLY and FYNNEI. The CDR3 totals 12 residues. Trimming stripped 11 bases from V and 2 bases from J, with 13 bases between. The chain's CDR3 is CAGRNTAYEQYF. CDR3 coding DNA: TGTGCCGGAAGGAACACAGCCTACGAGCAGTACTTC.

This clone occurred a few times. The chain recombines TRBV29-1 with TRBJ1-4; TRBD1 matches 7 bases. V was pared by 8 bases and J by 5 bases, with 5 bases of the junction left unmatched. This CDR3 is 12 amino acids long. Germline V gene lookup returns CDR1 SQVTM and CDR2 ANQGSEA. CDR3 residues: CSFSGGNEKLFF. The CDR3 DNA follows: TGCAGCTTTTCAGGGGGGAATGAAAAACTGTTTTTT.

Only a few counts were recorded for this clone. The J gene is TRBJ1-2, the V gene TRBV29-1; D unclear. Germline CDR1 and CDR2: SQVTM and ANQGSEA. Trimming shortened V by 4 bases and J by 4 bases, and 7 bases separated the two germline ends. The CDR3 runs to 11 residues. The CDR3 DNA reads TGCAGCGTTGGAGGCCCCTATGGCTACACCTTC. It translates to CSVGGPYGYTF.

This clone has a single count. CDR3 loop: CASSESRGTSGRDEQFF. CDR3 in DNA: TGTGCCAGCAGTGAATCGAGAGGGACTAGCGGGAGGGATGAGCAGTTCTTC. This sequence joins TRBV25-1 and TRBJ2-1, with 16 bases lining up with TRBD2. After removal of 1 base from V and 8 bases from J, the junction contained 5 bases not matched to a gene. The CDR3 spans 17 residues. CDR1 and CDR2 from the germline V gene are MGHDK and SYGVNS.

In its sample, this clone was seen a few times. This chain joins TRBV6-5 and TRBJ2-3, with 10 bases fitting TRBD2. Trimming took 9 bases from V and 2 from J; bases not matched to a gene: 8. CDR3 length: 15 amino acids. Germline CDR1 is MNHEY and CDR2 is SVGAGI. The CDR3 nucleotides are TGTGCCAGGCAGCTAGCGGGGGCGAACACAGATACGCAGTATTTT. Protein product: CARQLAGANTDTQYF.

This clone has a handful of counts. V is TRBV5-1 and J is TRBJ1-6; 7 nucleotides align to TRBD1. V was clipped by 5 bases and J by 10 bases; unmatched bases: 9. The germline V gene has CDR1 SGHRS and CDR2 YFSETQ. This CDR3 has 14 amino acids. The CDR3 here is CASRDRQGGSPLHF. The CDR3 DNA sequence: TGCGCCAGCAGGGACCGACAGGGTGGATCACCCCTCCACTTT.

DNA for the CDR3: TGTGCCAGCAGCCCGGGTGGGGGCACAGATACGCAGTATTTT. This gives the protein CASSPGGGTDTQYF. The chain employs TRBV11-2 and TRBJ2-3; D gene unclear. V was clipped by 5 bases and J by 1 base, with 10 bases between them. The CDR3 totals 14 residues. Germline-derived CDR1 and CDR2 are SGHAT and FQNNGV.

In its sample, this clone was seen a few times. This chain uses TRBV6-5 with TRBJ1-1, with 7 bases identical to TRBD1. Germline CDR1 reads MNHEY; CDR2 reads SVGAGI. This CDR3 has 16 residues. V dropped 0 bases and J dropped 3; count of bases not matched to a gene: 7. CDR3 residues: CASSYSVAGGYTEAFF. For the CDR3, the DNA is TGTGCCAGCAGTTACTCTGTGGCAGGGGGTTACACTGAAGCTTTCTTT.

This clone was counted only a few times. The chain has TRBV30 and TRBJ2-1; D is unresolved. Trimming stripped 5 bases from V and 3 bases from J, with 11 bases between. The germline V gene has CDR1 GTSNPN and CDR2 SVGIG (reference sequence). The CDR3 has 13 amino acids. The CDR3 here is CAWGEDDYNEQFF. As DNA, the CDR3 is TGTGCCTGGGGAGAGGACGACTACAATGAGCAGTTCTTC.